This TCR beta chain emerged from a study of OX40 agonist ivuxolimab in advanced cancers. The overall study: Partial responses were achieved by three patients, of whom one had hepatocellular carcinoma and two had cutaneous melanoma.

The method was immunoSEQ multiplex PCR; TCRdb's version includes in-frame clones alone and lacks a portion of them. The data contain 90,000 or so clones, roughly 91% of them seen just once; the ten biggest clones take up 2.6%. The CDR3 loop spans 14 amino acids. Germline assignment: CDR1 SGDLS and CDR2 YYNGEE. In the case of this clone: The junction does not match germline at one end; this may be a read error. The sample contains more than one DNA sequence encoding this CDR3.

The V gene is TRBV9, the J gene TRBJ1-1; 7 bases align to TRBD1. The receptor was derived from an adult with an advanced solid tumor such as melanoma, head and neck, liver or kidney cancer. Material: CD4+ or CD8+ T cells sorted from blood, obtained in a trial of the OX40 agonist ivuxolimab. CDR3 in amino acids: CASSVQGENTEAFF. CDR3 bases: TGTGCCAGCAGCGTTCAGGGGGAGAACACTGAAGCCTTCTTT.